The 27 T cell receptor beta chains below all came from one sample that was sequenced in a study of CD8 T cells in Susac syndrome. An amount of RNA that ranged from 0.5 to 1 ug was reverse transcribed with random hexamers. TCRdb itself ran the immunoSEQ multiplex PCR reads through MiXCR, one entry per CDR3 protein. The table records hundreds of thousands of distinct CDR3 sequences, 95% of them present only once. Sequenced: CD4+ T cells from PBMCs. These receptors all stem from a human donor with multiple sclerosis.

The rearrangement joins TRBV20-1 to TRBJ2-7; 7 nucleotides line up with TRBD2. CDR1 DFQATT and CDR2 SNEGSKA come from the germline V gene (reference sequence). The CDR3 has 15 residues. The V segment lost 1 base and the J segment 1 base; nucleotides outside the gene matches: 7. The CDR3 DNA sequence: TGCAGTGCTAGAGGTGGTCTAGCGGATTCCTACGAGCAGTACTTC. Translation gives CSARGGLADSYEQYF.

The V call is TRBV20-1, the J call TRBJ2-3; 8 bases fit TRBD1. Germline V gene data show CDR1 as DFQATT and CDR2 as SNEGSKA (reference sequence). The CDR3 consists of 14 residues. Trimming at V came to 4 bases and at J to 4 bases, leaving 7 bases not matched to a gene. In nucleotides, the CDR3 is TGCAGTGCTAAAAGACAGGGGCCGGCAGATACGCAGTATTTT. It specifies CSAKRQGPADTQYF.

This clonotype was picked up one time. The chain links TRBV20-1 to TRBJ2-5; unclear D gene. The germline gives CDR1 DFQATT, CDR2 SNEGSKA (reference sequence). The CDR3 is made up of 12 amino acids. Trimming shortened V by 5 bases and J by 5 bases, and 12 bases separated the two germline ends. CDR3 in amino acids: CSAAQSGETQYF. CDR3 coding DNA: TGCAGTGCTGCACAAAGTGGGGAGACCCAGTACTTC.

This sequence joins TRBV4-1 and TRBJ2-2; D is undetermined. CDR3 length: 13 residues. Germline loops: CDR1 MGHRA, CDR2 YSYEKL. V was cut by 6 bases and J by 2 bases, with 7 bases left in between. This chain's CDR3 is CASRTINTGELFF. The CDR3 DNA is TGCGCCAGCAGGACCATAAACACCGGGGAGCTGTTTTTT.

The V gene is TRBV12-3 or TRBV12-4, the J gene TRBJ2-4; maybe TRBD2 (6 bases). V was clipped by 3 bases and J by 5 bases, with 11 bases between them. This CDR3 is 14 amino acids long. CDR3 sequence: CASSFGGAQNIQYF. CDR3 sequence (DNA): TGTGCCAGCAGTTTCGGAGGGGCTCAAAACATTCAGTACTTC.

The chain links TRBV20-1 to TRBJ2-3, with TRBD2 matching 7 bases. The CDR3 runs to 14 residues. Germline values: CDR1 DFQATT, CDR2 SNEGSKA (reference sequence). Trimming took 6 bases from V and 4 from J; bases not matched to a gene: 10. DNA of the CDR3: TGCAGTGCACCCGGGACGCGGGGGTCAGATACGCAGTATTTT. Protein sequence: CSAPGTRGSDTQYF.

This chain uses TRBV19 with TRBJ2-1; a weak D match, TRBD2 (5 bases). Trimming cost V 3 bases and J 6 bases, with 15 bases left between them. Germline-derived CDR1 and CDR2 are LNHDA and SQIVND (reference sequence). The length of the CDR3 is 15 residues. The DNA for the CDR3 is TGTGCCAGTAGTATCCCCCCCCGGGATAGCAATGAGCAGTTCTTC. Its protein product is CASSIPPRDSNEQFF.

The chain joins TRBV5-6 to TRBJ2-7; 13 bases fit TRBD2. V trimming: 2 bases; J trimming: 9 bases; junction bases outside the gene matches: 5. From germline, CDR1 is SGHDT and CDR2 YYEEEE. CDR3 length: 14 residues. CDR3: CASSFGLAGEGQYF. The DNA for the CDR3 is TGTGCCAGCAGCTTTGGACTAGCGGGAGAAGGGCAGTACTTC.

The rearrangement joins TRBV20-1 to TRBJ2-1; D is possibly TRBD1 (5 bases). V was clipped by 6 bases and J by 1 base, with 10 bases between them. This CDR3 has 13 residues. Germline values: CDR1 DFQATT, CDR2 SNEGSKA (reference sequence). The CDR3 spells CSAIAGSYNEQFF. CDR3 DNA: TGCAGTGCCATTGCAGGGTCCTACAATGAGCAGTTCTTC.

V gene TRBV5-1 combines with J gene TRBJ1-2; D is possibly TRBD1 (6 bases). The CDR3 is 13 residues long. Germline CDR1 SGHRS, CDR2 YFSETQ. V lost 1 base, J lost 7 bases, and 11 bases lay in between. In nucleotides, the CDR3 is TGCGCCAGCAGCTTGAGTACAGGGCTTGGCTACACCTTC. Translation gives CASSLSTGLGYTF. The variable domain in full, completed from reference TRBV5-1 and TRBJ1-2, reads KAGVTQTPRYLIKTRGQQVTLSCSPISGHRSVSWYQQTPGQGLQFLFEYFSETQRNKGNFPGRFSGRQFSNSRSEMNVSTLELGDSALYLCASSLSTGLGYTFGSGTRLTVV.

This clonotype was seen once. The rearrangement uses TRBV10-3 and TRBJ2-7, with 7 bases lining up with TRBD1. Trimming removed 5 bases from V and 0 bases from J; junction bases left unmatched: 1. The germline CDR1 and CDR2 sequences are ENHRY and SYGVKD. The CDR3 is made up of 13 amino acids. CDR3 sequence (DNA): TGTGCCATCAGTTGGGACAGCTCCTACGAGCAGTACTTC. Translating it yields CAISWDSSYEQYF.

The CDR3 DNA sequence: TGCAGCACCTCCGGAACAGTGAACTCCTACGAGCAGTACTTC. Encoded protein: CSTSGTVNSYEQYF. The chain is built from TRBV29-1 and TRBJ2-7; D unclear. V lost 8 bases, J lost 0 bases, and 17 bases lay in between. Germline assignment: CDR1 SQVTM and CDR2 ANQGSEA. The CDR3 runs 14 residues.

This clonotype appeared a single time. The chain employs TRBV20-1 and TRBJ2-7; D not resolved. V lost 4 bases to trimming and J lost 7 bases, with 20 bases between them. CDR3 length: 14 amino acids. CDR1 is DFQATT and CDR2 is SNEGSKA in the germline V gene (reference sequence). Here the CDR3 reads CSAIYGSMGSEQYF. In nucleotides, the CDR3 is TGCAGTGCTATCTACGGTTCTATGGGTTCTGAGCAGTACTTC.

Only a few counts were recorded for this clonotype. This chain links TRBV19 with TRBJ2-3; no firm D call. Per the germline V gene, CDR1 is LNHDA and CDR2 is SQIVND (reference sequence). CDR3 size: 13 residues. Trimming cost V 9 bases and J 1 base, with 11 bases left between them. The DNA of the CDR3 is TGTGCCAGCTCTTCATTAGGCACAGATACGCAGTATTTT. Translated, it gives CASSSLGTDTQYF.

The chain is built from TRBV28 and TRBJ2-5; D unclear. The V gene's germline CDR1 is MDHEN and CDR2 SYDVKM. This CDR3 spans 13 amino acids. The V end lost 6 bases, the J end lost 2 bases, and 10 bases lay between the germline ends. This CDR3 is CASSSTIQETQYF. In DNA, the CDR3 is TGTGCCAGCAGCTCTACTATACAAGAGACCCAGTACTTC.

The CDR3 loop is CASSEYGGYRELFF. The CDR3 bases are TGTGCCAGCAGTGAATATGGGGGTTACCGGGAGCTGTTTTTT. The chain carries TRBV25-1 and TRBJ2-2; possibly TRBD1 or TRBD2 for D (5 bases each). CDR1 MGHDK and CDR2 SYGVNS come from the germline V gene. The CDR3 contains 14 residues. Trimming pared 0 bases from V and 9 bases from J, leaving 11 bases between.

The chain combines TRBV12-3 or TRBV12-4 with TRBJ2-7; D gene unclear. V was pared by 6 bases and J by 5 bases, with 11 bases between. CDR3 length: 12 residues. The CDR3 nucleotides read TGTGCCAGCAGCCCCGACGGGCACGAGCAGTACTTC. This encodes CASSPDGHEQYF.

The chain is built from TRBV2 and TRBJ2-7; D is unclear. Trimming removed 6 bases at V and 0 bases at J, with 6 bases between. Germline CDR1 is SNHLY and CDR2 is FYNNEI. There are 12 residues in the CDR3. The CDR3 sequence is CASSPISYEQYF. CDR3 in DNA: TGTGCCAGCAGCCCTATCTCCTACGAGCAGTACTTC.

The chain recombines TRBV15 with TRBJ1-5; D may be TRBD1 (5 bases). V lost 1 base and J 0 bases, leaving 13 bases between the germline ends. Per germline, CDR1 LNHNV and CDR2 YYDKDF (reference sequence). The CDR3 runs to 17 residues. The chain's CDR3 is CATSRVGWGSSNQPQHF. DNA for the CDR3: TGTGCCACCAGCAGAGTCGGATGGGGGTCTAGCAATCAGCCCCAGCATTTT.

V is TRBV20-1 and J is TRBJ2-1; TRBD1 might be the D (7 bases). The CDR3 sequence is 14 residues long. Germline CDR1 and CDR2: DFQATT and SNEGSKA (reference sequence). V lost 6 bases, J lost 2 bases, and 14 bases lay in between. CDR3 amino acids: CSARGQSTYNEQFF. In nucleotides, the CDR3 is TGCAGTGCGCGGGGACAGTCAACCTACAATGAGCAGTTCTTC.

The chain joins TRBV6-2 or TRBV6-3 to TRBJ2-5; weak D call: TRBD2 (5 bases). The germline gives CDR1 MNHEY, CDR2 SVGEGT. The CDR3 loop spans 13 amino acids. Trimming cost V 6 bases and J 3 bases, with 11 bases left between them. Written as DNA, the CDR3 is TGTGCCAGCAGATCAAGCGGAGAAGAGACCCAGTACTTC. Translation: CASRSSGEETQYF.

The chain links TRBV13 to TRBJ1-4; 9 bases map to TRBD1. Unmatched junction bases numbered 8, after V lost 4 bases and J lost 8 bases. The CDR3 runs 15 residues. In germline, CDR1 is PRHDT, CDR2 FYEKMQ (reference sequence). DNA for the CDR3: TGTGCCAGCAGCTCCACGGACAGGGGAAACGAAAAACTGTTTTTT. This codes for CASSSTDRGNEKLFF.

The chain employs TRBV14 and TRBJ2-1; D not resolved. The V gene's germline CDR1 is SGHDN and CDR2 FVKESK. V lost 1 base and J 7 bases, leaving 14 bases between the germline ends. The CDR3 contains 15 residues. The CDR3 bases are TGTGCCAGCAGCCAAGTCGTGGGAAGGGCGAATGAGCAGTTCTTC. This encodes CASSQVVGRANEQFF.

The chain recombines TRBV5-1 with TRBJ2-6; D not certain. CDR3 size: 14 residues. V was trimmed by 0 bases and J by 10 bases, leaving 11 bases between them. CDR1 SGHRS and CDR2 YFSETQ come from the germline V gene. Here the CDR3 reads CASSLAGQNNVLTF. In nucleotides, the CDR3 is TGCGCCAGCAGCTTGGCCGGGCAGAATAACGTCCTGACTTTC.

The chain is built from TRBV18 and TRBJ2-1; the D is unclear. There are 13 residues in the CDR3. Trimming left V 6 bases short and J 4 bases short, with 10 bases between. Germline CDR1 reads KGHSH; CDR2 reads LQKENI. CDR3 in DNA: TGTGCCAGCTCCCCCATCAAATACAATGAGCAGTTCTTC. This translates into CASSPIKYNEQFF.

The chain carries TRBV12-3 or TRBV12-4 and TRBJ2-1, with D tentatively TRBD1 (6 bases). Trimming pared 6 bases from V and 8 bases from J, leaving 23 bases between. The CDR3 totals 16 residues. The CDR3 spells CASRSVRTASGHEQFF. CDR3 nucleotide sequence: TGTGCCAGCAGGAGCGTAAGGACAGCATCGGGGCATGAGCAGTTCTTC.

The chain uses TRBV30 and TRBJ2-1; D is undetermined. The CDR3 has 11 residues. CDR1 is GTSNPN, CDR2 SVGIG, per germline (reference sequence). V lost 0 bases, J lost 10 bases, and 7 bases lay in between. The CDR3 DNA sequence: TGTGCCTGGAGTGTACTCCGGGAGCAGTTCTTC. Translating it yields CAWSVLREQFF.